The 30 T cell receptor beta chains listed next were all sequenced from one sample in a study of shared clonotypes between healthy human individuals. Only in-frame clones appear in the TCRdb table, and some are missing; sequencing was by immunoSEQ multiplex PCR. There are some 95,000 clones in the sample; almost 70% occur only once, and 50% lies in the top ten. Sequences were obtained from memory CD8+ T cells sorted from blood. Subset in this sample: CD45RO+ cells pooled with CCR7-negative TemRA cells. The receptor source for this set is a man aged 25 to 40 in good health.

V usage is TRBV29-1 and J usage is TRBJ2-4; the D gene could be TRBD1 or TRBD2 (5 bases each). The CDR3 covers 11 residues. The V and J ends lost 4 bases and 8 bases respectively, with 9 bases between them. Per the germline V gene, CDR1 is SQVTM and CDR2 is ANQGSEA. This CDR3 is CSVGRGDIQYF. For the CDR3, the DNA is TGCAGCGTTGGTCGAGGGGACATTCAGTACTTC.

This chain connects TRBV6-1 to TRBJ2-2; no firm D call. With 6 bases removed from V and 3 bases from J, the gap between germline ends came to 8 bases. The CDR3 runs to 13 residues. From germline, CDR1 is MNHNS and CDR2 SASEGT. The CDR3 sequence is CASRTRDTGELFF. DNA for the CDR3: TGTGCCAGCAGAACCCGGGACACCGGGGAGCTGTTTTTT.

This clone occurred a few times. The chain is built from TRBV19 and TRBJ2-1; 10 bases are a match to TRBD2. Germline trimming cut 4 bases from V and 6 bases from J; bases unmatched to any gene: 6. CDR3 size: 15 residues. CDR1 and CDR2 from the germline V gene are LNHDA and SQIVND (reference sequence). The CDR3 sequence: CASSKTSGVPNEQFF. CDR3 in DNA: TGTGCCAGTAGTAAAACTAGCGGGGTTCCCAATGAGCAGTTCTTC.

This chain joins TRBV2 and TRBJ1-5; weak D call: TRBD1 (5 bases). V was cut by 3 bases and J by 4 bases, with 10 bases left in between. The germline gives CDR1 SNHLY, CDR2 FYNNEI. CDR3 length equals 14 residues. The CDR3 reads CASSESRVNQPQHF. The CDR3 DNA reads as TGTGCCAGCAGTGAGTCCAGGGTGAATCAGCCCCAGCATTTT.

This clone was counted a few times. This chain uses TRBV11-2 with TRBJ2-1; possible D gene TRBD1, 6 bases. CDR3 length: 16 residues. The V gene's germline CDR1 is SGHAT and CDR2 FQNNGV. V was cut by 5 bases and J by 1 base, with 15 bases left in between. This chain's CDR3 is CASSRLRGWSYNEQFF. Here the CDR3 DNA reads TGTGCCAGCAGCCGTTTAAGGGGGTGGTCCTACAATGAGCAGTTCTTC.

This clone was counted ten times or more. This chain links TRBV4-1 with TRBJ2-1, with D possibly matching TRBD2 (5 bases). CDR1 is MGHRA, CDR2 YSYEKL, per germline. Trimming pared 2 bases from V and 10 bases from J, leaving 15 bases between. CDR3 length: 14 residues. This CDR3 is CASSQIRTAREQFF. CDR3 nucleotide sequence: TGCGCCAGCAGCCAAATTAGGACTGCCAGAGAGCAGTTCTTC.

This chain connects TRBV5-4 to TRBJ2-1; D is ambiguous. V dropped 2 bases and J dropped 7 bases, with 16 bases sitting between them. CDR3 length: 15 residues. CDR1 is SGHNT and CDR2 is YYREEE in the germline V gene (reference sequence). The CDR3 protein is CASSFDAPSRNEQFF. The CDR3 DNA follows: TGTGCCAGCAGCTTCGATGCTCCCTCAAGAAATGAGCAGTTCTTC.

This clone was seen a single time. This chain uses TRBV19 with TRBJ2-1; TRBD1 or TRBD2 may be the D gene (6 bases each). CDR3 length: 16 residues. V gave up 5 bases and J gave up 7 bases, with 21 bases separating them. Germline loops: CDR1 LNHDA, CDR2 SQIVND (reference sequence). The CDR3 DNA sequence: TGTGCCAGTAGTCCGACTCCCTGGGGGGCAATGAATGAGCAGTTCTTC. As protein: CASSPTPWGAMNEQFF.

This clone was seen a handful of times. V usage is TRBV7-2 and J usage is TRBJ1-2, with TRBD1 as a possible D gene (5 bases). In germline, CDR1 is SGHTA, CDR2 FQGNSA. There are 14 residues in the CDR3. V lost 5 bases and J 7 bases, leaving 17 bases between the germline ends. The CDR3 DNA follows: TGTGCCAGCAGCCCAAAGGTCGGGACGGCTGGCTACACCTTC. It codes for CASSPKVGTAGYTF. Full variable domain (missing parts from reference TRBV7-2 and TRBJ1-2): GAGVSQSPSNKVTEKGKDVELRCDPISGHTALYWYRQSLGQGLEFLIYFQGNSAPDKSGLPSDRFSAERTGGSVSTLTIQRTQQEDSAVYLCASSPKVGTAGYTFGSGTRLTVV.

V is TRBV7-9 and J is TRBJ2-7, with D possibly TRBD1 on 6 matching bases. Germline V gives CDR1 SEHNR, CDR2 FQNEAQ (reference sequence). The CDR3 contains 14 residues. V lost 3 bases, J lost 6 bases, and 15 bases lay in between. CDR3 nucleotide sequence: TGTGCCAGCAGCTTCCTACAGGGTGGCGGCGAGCAGTACTTC. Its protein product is CASSFLQGGGEQYF.

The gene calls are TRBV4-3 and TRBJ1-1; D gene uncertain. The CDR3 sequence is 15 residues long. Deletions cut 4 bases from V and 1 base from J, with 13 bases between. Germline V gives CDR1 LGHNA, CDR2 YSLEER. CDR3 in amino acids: CASSPRGVQNTEAFF. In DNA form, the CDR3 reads TGCGCCAGCAGCCCCCGGGGTGTCCAGAACACTGAAGCTTTCTTT.

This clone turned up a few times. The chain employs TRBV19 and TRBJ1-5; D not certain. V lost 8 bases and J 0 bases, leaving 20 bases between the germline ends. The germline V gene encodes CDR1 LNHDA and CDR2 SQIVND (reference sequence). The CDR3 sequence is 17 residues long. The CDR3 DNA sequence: TGTGCCAGTCAGAGCCGACCGATGGAGTATAGCAATCAGCCCCAGCATTTT. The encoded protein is CASQSRPMEYSNQPQHF.

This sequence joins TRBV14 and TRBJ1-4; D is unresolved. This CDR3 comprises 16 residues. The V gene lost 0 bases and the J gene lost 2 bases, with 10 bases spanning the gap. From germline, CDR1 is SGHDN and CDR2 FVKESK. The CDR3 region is CASSQDLAGTNEKLFF. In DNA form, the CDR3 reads TGTGCCAGCAGCCAAGATCTGGCCGGGACTAATGAAAAACTGTTTTTT.

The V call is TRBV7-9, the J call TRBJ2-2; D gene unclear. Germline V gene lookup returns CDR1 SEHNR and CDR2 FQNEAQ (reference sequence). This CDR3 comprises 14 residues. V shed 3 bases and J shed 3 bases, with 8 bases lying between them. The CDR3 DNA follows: TGTGCCAGCAGCTTCGGACGGCACACCGGGGAGCTGTTTTTT. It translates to CASSFGRHTGELFF. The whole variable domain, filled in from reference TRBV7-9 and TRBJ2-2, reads DTGVSQNPRHKITKRGQNVTFRCDPISEHNRLYWYRQTLGQGPEFLTYFQNEAQLEKSRLLSDRFSAERPKGSFSTLEIQRTEQGDSAMYLCASSFGRHTGELFFGEGSRLTVL.

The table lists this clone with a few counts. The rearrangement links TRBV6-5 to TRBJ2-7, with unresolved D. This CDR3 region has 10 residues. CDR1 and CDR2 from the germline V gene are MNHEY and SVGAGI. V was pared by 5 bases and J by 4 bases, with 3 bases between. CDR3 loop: CASSGYEQYF. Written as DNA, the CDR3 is TGTGCCAGCAGTGGGTACGAGCAGTACTTC.

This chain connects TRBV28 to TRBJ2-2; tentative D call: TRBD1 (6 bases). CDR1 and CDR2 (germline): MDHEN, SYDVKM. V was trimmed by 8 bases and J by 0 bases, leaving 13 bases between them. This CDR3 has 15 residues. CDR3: CASDSHRANTGELFF. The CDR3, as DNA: TGTGCCAGCGATTCCCACAGGGCGAACACCGGGGAGCTGTTTTTT.

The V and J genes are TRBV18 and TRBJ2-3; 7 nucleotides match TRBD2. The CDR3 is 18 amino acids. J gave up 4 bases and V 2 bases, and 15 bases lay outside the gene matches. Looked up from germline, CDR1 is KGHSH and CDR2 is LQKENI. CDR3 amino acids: CASSPKISTGGVPDTQYF. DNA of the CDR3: TGTGCCAGCTCACCAAAGATAAGTACGGGAGGCGTACCAGATACGCAGTATTTT.

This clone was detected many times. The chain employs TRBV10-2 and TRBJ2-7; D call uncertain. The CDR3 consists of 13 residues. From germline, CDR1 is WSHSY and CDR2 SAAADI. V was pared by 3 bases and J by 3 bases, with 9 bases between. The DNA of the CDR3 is TGCGCCAGCAGTGATTCTCATCGCTACGAGCAGTACTTC. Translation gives CASSDSHRYEQYF.

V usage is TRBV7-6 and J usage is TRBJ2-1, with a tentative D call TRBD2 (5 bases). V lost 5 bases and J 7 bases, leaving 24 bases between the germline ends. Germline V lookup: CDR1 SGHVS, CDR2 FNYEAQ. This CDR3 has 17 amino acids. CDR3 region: CASSPANVVSGKNEQFF. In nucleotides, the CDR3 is TGTGCCAGCAGCCCAGCCAATGTAGTTTCGGGGAAAAATGAGCAGTTCTTC.

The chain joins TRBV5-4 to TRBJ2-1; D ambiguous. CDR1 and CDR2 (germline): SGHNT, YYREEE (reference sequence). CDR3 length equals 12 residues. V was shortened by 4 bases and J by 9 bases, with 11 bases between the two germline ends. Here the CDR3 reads CASSDEAVEQFF. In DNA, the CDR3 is TGTGCCAGCAGCGACGAGGCGGTTGAGCAGTTCTTC.

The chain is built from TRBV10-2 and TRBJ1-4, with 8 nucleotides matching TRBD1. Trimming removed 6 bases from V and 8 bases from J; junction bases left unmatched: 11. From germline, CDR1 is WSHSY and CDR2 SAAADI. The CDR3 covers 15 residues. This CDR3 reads CASRARQGTKEKLFF. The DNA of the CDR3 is TGCGCCAGCAGAGCGAGACAGGGGACAAAGGAAAAACTGTTTTTT.

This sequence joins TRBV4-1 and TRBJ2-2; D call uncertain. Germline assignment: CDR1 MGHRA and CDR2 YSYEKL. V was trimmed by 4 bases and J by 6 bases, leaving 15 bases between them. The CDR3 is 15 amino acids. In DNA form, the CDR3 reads TGCGCCAGCAGCCCTATGAGACGCCTGGCCGGGGAGCTGTTTTTT. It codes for CASSPMRRLAGELFF.

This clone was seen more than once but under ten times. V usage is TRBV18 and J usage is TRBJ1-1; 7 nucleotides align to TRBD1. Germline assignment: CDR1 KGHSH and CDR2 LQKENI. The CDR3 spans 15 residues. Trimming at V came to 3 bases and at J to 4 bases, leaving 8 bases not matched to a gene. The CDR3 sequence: CASSPGTAGLTEAFF. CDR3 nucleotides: TGTGCCAGCTCACCCGGGACAGCAGGGCTCACTGAAGCTTTCTTT.

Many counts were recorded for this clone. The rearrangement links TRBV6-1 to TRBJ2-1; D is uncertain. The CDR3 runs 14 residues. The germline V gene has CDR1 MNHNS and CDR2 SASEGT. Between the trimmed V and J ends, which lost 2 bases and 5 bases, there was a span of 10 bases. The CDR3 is CASSELKGNNEQFF. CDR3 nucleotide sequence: TGTGCCAGCAGTGAATTGAAGGGAAACAATGAGCAGTTCTTC.

The CDR3, as DNA: TGCGCCAGCAGCTTAGCGCAGGGGGATGCCTACGAGCAGTACTTC. Encoded protein: CASSLAQGDAYEQYF. The chain combines TRBV5-1 with TRBJ2-7, with 7 bases identical to TRBD1. Germline values: CDR1 SGHRS, CDR2 YFSETQ. J lost 2 bases, V lost 2 bases, and 7 bases had no gene match. CDR3 length: 15 residues.

The CDR3 DNA is TGTGCCAGCAGCAACACCCCCGGGACTAGCTGCTACGAGCAGTACTTC. This encodes CASSNTPGTSCYEQYF. The V gene is TRBV21-1, the J gene TRBJ2-7; TRBD2 is the table's D call, not checked against the DNA. TRBV21-1 is a pseudogene locus. This CDR3 region has 16 residues.

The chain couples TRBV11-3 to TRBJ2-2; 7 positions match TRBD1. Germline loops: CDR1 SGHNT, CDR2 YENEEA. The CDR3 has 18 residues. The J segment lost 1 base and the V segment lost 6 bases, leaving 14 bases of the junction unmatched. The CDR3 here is CASSSRQGSRGNTGELFF. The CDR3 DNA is TGTGCCAGCAGTTCTAGACAGGGTTCAAGGGGGAACACCGGGGAGCTGTTTTTT. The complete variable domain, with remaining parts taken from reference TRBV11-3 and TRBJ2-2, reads EAGVVQSPRYKIIEKKQPVAFWCNPISGHNTLYWYLQNLGQGPELLIRYENEEAVDDSQLPKDRFSAERLKGVDSTLKIQPAELGDSAVYLCASSSRQGSRGNTGELFFGEGSRLTVL.

The CDR3, as DNA: TGTGCCAGCAGCAAAGAAAAGCGGGAGGTAGATACGCAGTATTTT. Translating it yields CASSKEKREVDTQYF. The rearrangement links TRBV21-1 to TRBJ2-3; the table's D call, TRBD2, has no DNA check behind it. TRBV21-1 has pseudogene status. The CDR3 length is 15 residues.

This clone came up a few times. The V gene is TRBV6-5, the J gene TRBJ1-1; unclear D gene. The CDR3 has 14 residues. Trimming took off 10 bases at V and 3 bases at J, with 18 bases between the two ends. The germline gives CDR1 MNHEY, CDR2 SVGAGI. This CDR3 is CATSPGPMYTEAFF. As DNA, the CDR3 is TGTGCCACCTCACCCGGACCTATGTACACTGAAGCTTTCTTT.

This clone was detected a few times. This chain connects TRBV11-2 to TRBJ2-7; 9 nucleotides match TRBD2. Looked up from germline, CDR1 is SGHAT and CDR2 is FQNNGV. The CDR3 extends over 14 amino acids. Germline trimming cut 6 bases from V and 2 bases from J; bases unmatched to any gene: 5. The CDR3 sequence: CASSRLADTYEQYF. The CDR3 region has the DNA TGTGCCAGCAGTCGACTAGCGGACACCTACGAGCAGTACTTC.